The rows below give T cell receptor beta chains drawn from one sample of a study of T cell clones after liver transplantation. The repertoire was sequenced with immunoSEQ multiplex PCR; TCRdb's copy has only in-frame clones and lacks some. The sample contains tens of thousands of clones, 90% of which appear only once. The input for sequencing was CD4+ T cells from blood, taken before liver transplant. The receptor source for this set is a human donor who received a liver transplant. Both conserved end residues are part of each CDR3. D genes are given only for firm matches. Clone size, where shown, is once, few, many, or a class for clones that have expanded.

CDR3aa: CASSLSVGGSGGETQYF
CDR3nt: TGTGCCAGCAGCTTAAGCGTCGGTGGGAGCGGCGGAGAGACCCAGTACTTC
v_gene: TRBV7-6
d_gene: -
abundance: -
j_gene: TRBJ2-5

CDR3aa: CASGRLAGGSEQYF
CDR3nt: TGTGCCAGCGGTCGACTAGCGGGAGGGTCCGAGCAGTACTTC
v_gene: TRBV7-6
d_gene: TRBD2
abundance: -
j_gene: TRBJ2-7

CDR3aa: CASSSAGSSGNTIYF
CDR3nt: TGTGCCAGCAGCTCGGCCGGGAGCTCTGGAAACACCATATATTTT
v_gene: TRBV5-4
d_gene: -
abundance: -
j_gene: TRBJ1-3

CDR3aa: CASSPPTDEQYF
CDR3nt: TGTGCCAGCAGCCCCCCCACGGACGAGCAGTACTTC
v_gene: TRBV7-8
d_gene: -
abundance: -
j_gene: TRBJ2-7

CDR3aa: CASRSGLVTVEQYF
CDR3nt: TGTGCCAGCAGATCGGGACTAGTAACGGTCGAGCAGTACTTC
v_gene: TRBV28
d_gene: TRBD2
abundance: -
j_gene: TRBJ2-7

CDR3aa: CASSLAGQGRGDEQYF
CDR3nt: TGCGCCAGCAGCTTGGCGGGACAGGGGAGAGGGGACGAGCAGTACTTC
v_gene: TRBV5-1
d_gene: TRBD1
abundance: -
j_gene: TRBJ2-7

CDR3aa: CASSFTSGSPGELFF
CDR3nt: TGTGCCAGCAGTTTTACTAGCGGGAGCCCCGGGGAGCTGTTTTTT
v_gene: TRBV27
d_gene: TRBD2
abundance: -
j_gene: TRBJ2-2

CDR3aa: CASSPLGFGQGLNYGYTF
CDR3nt: TGTGCCAGCAGTCCTCTGGGTTTCGGACAGGGGCTTAACTATGGCTACACCTTC
v_gene: TRBV28
d_gene: TRBD1
abundance: once
j_gene: TRBJ1-2

CDR3aa: CASSLGQNYGYTF
CDR3nt: TGCGCCAGCAGCCTAGGACAGAACTATGGCTACACCTTC
v_gene: TRBV4-3
d_gene: -
abundance: -
j_gene: TRBJ1-2

CDR3aa: CASRKLAGVGNEQFF
CDR3nt: TGTGCCAGCAGAAAACTAGCGGGAGTAGGGAATGAGCAGTTCTTC
v_gene: TRBV27
d_gene: TRBD2
abundance: -
j_gene: TRBJ2-1

CDR3aa: CASSYLGLAGGPAGKQYF
CDR3nt: TGTGCCAGCAGCTATCTGGGACTAGCGGGAGGACCGGCTGGCAAGCAGTACTTC
v_gene: TRBV2
d_gene: TRBD2
abundance: -
j_gene: TRBJ2-7

CDR3aa: CASSFPGTGGSTDTQYF
CDR3nt: TGTGCCAGCAGCTTCCCCGGAACGGGAGGGAGCACAGATACGCAGTATTTT
v_gene: TRBV5-4
d_gene: TRBD2
abundance: -
j_gene: TRBJ2-3

CDR3aa: CASKGTGHGEQYF
CDR3nt: TGTGCCAGCAAGGGGACAGGGCATGGAGAGCAGTACTTC
v_gene: TRBV6-5
d_gene: TRBD1
abundance: once
j_gene: TRBJ2-7

CDR3aa: CASSPNSGANVLTF
CDR3nt: TGCGCCAGCAGCCCGAACTCTGGGGCCAACGTCCTGACTTTC
v_gene: TRBV4-3
d_gene: -
abundance: -
j_gene: TRBJ2-6

CDR3aa: CASSLVGLANEQFF
CDR3nt: TGTGCCAGCAGCTTAGTTGGACTAGCAAACGAGCAGTTCTTC
v_gene: TRBV11-3
d_gene: TRBD2
abundance: -
j_gene: TRBJ2-1

CDR3aa: CASSQGQSYNEQFF
CDR3nt: TGCGCCAGCAGCCAAGGACAGTCCTACAATGAGCAGTTCTTC
v_gene: TRBV4-3
d_gene: -
abundance: -
j_gene: TRBJ2-1

CDR3aa: CASSTTRGREAFF
CDR3nt: TGTGCCAGTAGTACCACCAGGGGCCGAGAAGCTTTCTTT
v_gene: TRBV19
d_gene: -
abundance: -
j_gene: TRBJ1-1

CDR3aa: CSVLSGAGQPQHF
CDR3nt: TGCAGCGTTTTGTCAGGGGCAGGTCAGCCCCAGCATTTT
v_gene: TRBV29-1
d_gene: -
abundance: -
j_gene: TRBJ1-5

CDR3aa: CASSLRGNTEAFF
CDR3nt: TGTGCCAGCAGTTTAAGGGGGAACACTGAAGCTTTCTTT
v_gene: TRBV27
d_gene: -
abundance: -
j_gene: TRBJ1-1

CDR3aa: CASSPSGSNTEAFF
CDR3nt: TGTGCCAGCTCACCCTCGGGATCTAACACTGAAGCTTTCTTT
v_gene: TRBV18
d_gene: -
abundance: -
j_gene: TRBJ1-1

CDR3aa: CASSTNVGIAQGQPQHF
CDR3nt: TGTGCCAGTAGTACTAATGTAGGGATAGCGCAGGGTCAGCCCCAGCATTTT
v_gene: TRBV19
d_gene: -
abundance: -
j_gene: TRBJ1-5

CDR3aa: CASSRSGRGTDTQYF
CDR3nt: TGTGCCAGCAGCCGAAGCGGGAGAGGCACAGATACGCAGTATTTT
v_gene: TRBV2
d_gene: TRBD2
abundance: -
j_gene: TRBJ2-3

CDR3aa: CASSLVAGPGGEQFF
CDR3nt: TGTGCCAGCAGCTTAGTGGCGGGCCCGGGTGGTGAGCAGTTCTTC
v_gene: TRBV11-3
d_gene: -
abundance: -
j_gene: TRBJ2-1

CDR3aa: CASVILTGNTIYF
CDR3nt: TGTGCCAGCGTTATCCTGACTGGAAACACCATATATTTT
v_gene: TRBV7-9
d_gene: -
abundance: -
j_gene: TRBJ1-3

CDR3aa: CASSRDRGTGELFF
CDR3nt: TGTGCCAGCAGCCGGGACAGGGGTACCGGGGAGCTGTTTTTT
v_gene: TRBV6-5
d_gene: TRBD1
abundance: -
j_gene: TRBJ2-2

CDR3aa: CASSSRQGTRYF
CDR3nt: TGTGCCAGCAGTTCCAGACAGGGGACGCGATATTTT
v_gene: TRBV7-2
d_gene: TRBD1
abundance: -
j_gene: TRBJ2-3

CDR3aa: CASSPITYEQYF
CDR3nt: TGCGCCAGCAGTCCTATTACCTACGAGCAGTACTTC
v_gene: TRBV10-2
d_gene: -
abundance: -
j_gene: TRBJ2-7

CDR3aa: CASSLGGGQQETQYF
CDR3nt: TGTGCCAGCAGCTTGGGGGGAGGGCAGCAAGAGACCCAGTACTTC
v_gene: TRBV5-4
d_gene: TRBD2
abundance: -
j_gene: TRBJ2-5

CDR3aa: CASSNPGLAAGELFF
CDR3nt: TGTGCCAGCAGCAATCCCGGACTAGCTGCCGGGGAGCTGTTTTTT
v_gene: TRBV7-2
d_gene: TRBD2
abundance: -
j_gene: TRBJ2-2

CDR3aa: CASSLRPRNTDTQYF
CDR3nt: TGTGCCAGCAGTTTGAGGCCGCGAAACACAGATACGCAGTATTTT
v_gene: TRBV27
d_gene: -
abundance: -
j_gene: TRBJ2-3

CDR3aa: CASSPLQRQGRYTF
CDR3nt: TGTGCCAGCAGTCCGCTTCAACGACAGGGCCGGTACACCTTC
v_gene: TRBV6-5
d_gene: TRBD1
abundance: -
j_gene: TRBJ1-2

CDR3aa: CASSALLGTNNEQFF
CDR3nt: TGTGCCAGCAGCGCCCTACTAGGCACGAACAATGAGCAGTTCTTC
v_gene: TRBV9
d_gene: -
abundance: -
j_gene: TRBJ2-1

CDR3aa: CASSLNYATSEKLFF
CDR3nt: TGCGCCAGCAGCTTGAACTATGCAACTAGTGAAAAACTGTTTTTT
v_gene: TRBV5-1
d_gene: -
abundance: -
j_gene: TRBJ1-4

CDR3aa: CASSVVDRGEKLFF
CDR3nt: TGTGCCAGCAGTGTTGTGGACAGGGGTGAAAAACTGTTTTTT
v_gene: TRBV6-1
d_gene: TRBD1
abundance: -
j_gene: TRBJ1-4

CDR3aa: CASSCEQYF
CDR3nt: TGTGCCAGCAGCTGTGAGCAGTACTTC
v_gene: TRBV7-6
d_gene: -
abundance: -
j_gene: TRBJ2-7

CDR3aa: CASSIWDSNEKLFF
CDR3nt: TGTGCCAGTAGTATATGGGACAGTAATGAAAAACTGTTTTTT
v_gene: TRBV19
d_gene: TRBD1
abundance: few
j_gene: TRBJ1-4

CDR3aa: CASSLKLAGAADTQYF
CDR3nt: TGTGCCAGCAGCTTAAAACTAGCGGGAGCGGCAGATACGCAGTATTTT
v_gene: TRBV11-1
d_gene: TRBD2
abundance: -
j_gene: TRBJ2-3

CDR3aa: CASSLNSIDTQYF
CDR3nt: TGTGCCAGCAGCTTAAACTCGATAGATACGCAGTATTTT
v_gene: TRBV7-3
d_gene: -
abundance: -
j_gene: TRBJ2-3

CDR3aa: CASSLGQGGAFF
CDR3nt: TGTGCCAGCAGTTTGGGGCAGGGGGGAGCTTTCTTT
v_gene: TRBV28
d_gene: TRBD1
abundance: -
j_gene: TRBJ1-1

CDR3aa: CASSWTTNTGELFF
CDR3nt: TGCGCCAGCAGCTGGACTACGAACACCGGGGAGCTGTTTTTT
v_gene: TRBV5-1
d_gene: -
abundance: -
j_gene: TRBJ2-2

CDR3aa: CASSPPGRETQYF
CDR3nt: TGCGCCAGCAGCCCCCCCGGCCGAGAGACCCAGTACTTC
v_gene: TRBV4-1
d_gene: -
abundance: -
j_gene: TRBJ2-5

CDR3aa: CASSPRLDYEQYF
CDR3nt: TGTGCCAGCAGCCCTAGACTAGACTACGAGCAGTACTTC
v_gene: TRBV6-5
d_gene: -
abundance: -
j_gene: TRBJ2-7

CDR3aa: CASRPLRSTEAFF
CDR3nt: TGTGCCAGCAGGCCATTGAGGAGCACTGAAGCTTTCTTT
v_gene: TRBV2
d_gene: -
abundance: -
j_gene: TRBJ1-1

CDR3aa: CASSQDLGDPNEKLFF
CDR3nt: TGCGCCAGCAGCCAAGATCTCGGGGATCCTAATGAAAAACTGTTTTTT
v_gene: TRBV4-1
d_gene: -
abundance: -
j_gene: TRBJ1-4

CDR3aa: CASSQDPHGRSNQPQHF
CDR3nt: TGTGCCAGCAGCCAAGACCCGCACGGGAGGAGCAATCAGCCCCAGCATTTT
v_gene: TRBV28
d_gene: -
abundance: -
j_gene: TRBJ1-5

CDR3aa: CASSAGQGRDTGELFF
CDR3nt: TGTGCCAGCAGCGCCGGACAGGGGAGGGACACCGGGGAGCTGTTTTTT
v_gene: TRBV7-7
d_gene: TRBD1
abundance: -
j_gene: TRBJ2-2

CDR3aa: CASSARQGGDTQYF
CDR3nt: TGTGCCAGCAGCGCGAGACAGGGAGGGGATACGCAGTATTTT
v_gene: TRBV9
d_gene: -
abundance: -
j_gene: TRBJ2-3

CDR3aa: CASSRTGTGVYEQYF
CDR3nt: TGTGCCAGTAGTAGAACCGGGACGGGAGTCTACGAGCAGTACTTC
v_gene: TRBV19
d_gene: -
abundance: -
j_gene: TRBJ2-7

CDR3aa: CASSSDRGKLFF
CDR3nt: TGTGCCAGCAGTTCGGACAGGGGAAAACTGTTTTTT
v_gene: TRBV6-5
d_gene: TRBD1
abundance: few
j_gene: TRBJ1-4

CDR3aa: CAWSPPSALEQFF
CDR3nt: TGTGCCTGGAGCCCCCCTAGCGCACTTGAGCAGTTCTTC
v_gene: TRBV30
d_gene: -
abundance: -
j_gene: TRBJ2-1

CDR3aa: CASSLASGANYEQYF
CDR3nt: TGTGCTAGCAGCTTAGCGTCAGGGGCCAACTACGAGCAGTACTTC
v_gene: TRBV7-7
d_gene: -
abundance: -
j_gene: TRBJ2-7

CDR3aa: CSVGGVADTQYF
CDR3nt: TGCAGCGTGGGAGGGGTGGCAGATACGCAGTATTTT
v_gene: TRBV29-1
d_gene: TRBD2
abundance: -
j_gene: TRBJ2-3